This T cell receptor beta chain was captured in a study of glioma-infiltrating T cells (dated by TCRdb to 2016 to 2018). About the investigation overall: Low-grade gliomas were WHO grade II oligodendrogliomas or astrocytomas, and glioblastomas were WHO grade IV tumors sampled at initial rather than recurrent diagnosis. Before surgery, glioma patients were given dexamethasone for six or fewer days. Sequencing coverage of 4.5- to 10-fold of some 910,000 peripheral T cells was targeted for blood libraries. Sequencing of TCR alpha- and beta-chain repertoires was performed on glioma tissue, on non-neoplastic brain tissue, and on matched peripheral blood mononuclear cells. To measure how far tissue and blood T-cell populations diverged, each tissue-infiltrating repertoire was compared against the peripheral blood repertoire of the same patient. The paired cohort comprised three low-grade glioma patients, roughly 8 primary glioblastoma patients and three non-glioma patients contributing non-neoplastic brain tissue.

The iRepertoire nested amplicon-rescue multiplex PCR (arm-PCR) platform was used to amplify TCR alpha and beta CDR3 regions from RNA. The input for one-step reverse transcription and amplification was about 95-450 ng of either tissue mRNA or PBMC total RNA. Following bead purification, Illumina adapters were added by a secondary multiplex PCR, and the libraries were gel-purified between 200 and 400 bp. Libraries carried internal 6-nucleotide barcodes used for demultiplexing. Libraries were sequenced on an Illumina MiSeq with 2x220 or 2x250 nucleotide paired-end reads. Under the source paper's analysis protocol: Paired reads were merged with FLASH 1.2.11 and aligned to the GRCh37 human genome with BWA-MEM before extracting TRA and TRB reads. An IMGT-derived reference of cassette sequences and CDR3 motifs, with pseudogenes included, was used for V and J assignment. Reads were translated in three frames, and productive CDR3s were defined as those with a C...FGXG motif and no stop codons. Clonotypes were defined as unique combinations of V-J cassette pair and CDR3 amino acid sequence. Reads were filtered by Hamming distance, thresholded by each sample's sequence error rate in mapped regions. TCRdb passed the public sequencing reads through fastp at Q25 and MiXCR, retaining productive beta sequences. CDR3 protein sequences are deduplicated, and each keeps its most common genes and DNA. TCRdb's processing, not the authors' own work, is the source of the V and J calls. Present in this sample are about 410,000 distinct CDR3 sequences, roughly two fifths of which were seen just once. The ten most abundant clones make up approximately 12% of the sample.

Immediately after resection, surgical brain or tumor specimens were cryofrozen in liquid nitrogen, with peripheral blood cells collected concurrently. The cysteine opens and the phenylalanine closes a CDR3 of 14 amino acids. The retained sequence is limited to the CDR3, 42 bases, with the frame set at the first base. CDR1 MNHEY and CDR2 SMNVEV are derived from the germline V gene (reference sequence). About this clonotype itself: Its antigen is currently not known. At one end, the junction sequence differs from germline, possibly due to a read error.

Summary of the overall study and its limitations: Group comparisons rested on small numbers: three non-neoplastic, three low-grade glioma and several glioblastoma patients. VJ-independent divergence between tissue and blood was found to be below expectation in non-neoplastic patients but above expectation in all gliomas, particularly low-grade gliomas. Very few CDR3 sequences were found to be shared between tissue and blood, and this scarcity was attributed to high CDR3 diversity and limited sampling. Patients with low tissue-blood divergence were marked by a signature set of shared blood CDR3 motifs, and that set was depleted in highly divergent patients.

The rearranged segments are TRBV27 and TRBJ2-7, with 8 bases aligning to TRBD1. Sequenced input: glioma tissue, nonneoplastic brain tissue, or PBMCs (not recorded which). The clonotype originates from a human donor with low-grade glioma or glioblastoma, undergoing nonglioma brain surgery, or in good health (not recorded which). The nucleotides read TGTGCCAGCAGCCAGGTCGGACAGGGATACGGGCAGTACTTC. Translation gives CASSQVGQGYGQYF.